This section outlines one T cell receptor (beta chain) sequence together with its context. This clonotype was detected only a few times. Which antigen it targets is not known. No base-level quality is on record; no much larger clone is a single base apart. The data derive from a study of identical twins (dated by TCRdb to about 2016). With regard to the full study: TCR alpha and beta repertoires from monozygotic twins, unrelated adults of various ages and cord blood were deep-sequenced to test whether fetal clonotypes persist. To rule out contamination, the twin experiments were replicated at different times with different library preparation protocols. What the work shows at the level of the full study, not this receptor alone: Fewer insertions were carried by abundant cord blood beta clonotypes; a weaker similar trend was observed in young adult naive repertoires, while no such trend was observed in memory repertoires. Out-of-frame TCR alpha sequences shared between twins showed an excess of low generation-probability sequences compared with coincidental sharing between unrelated individuals. The excess sharing between twins in beta out-of-frame sequences was weaker because fewer shared sequences reduced the signal-to-noise ratio. Because the same donors could not be followed over many years, conclusions were based on cross-sectional statistical analysis. Out-of-frame TCR alpha sharing in monozygotic twins was systematically underestimated by recombination models, whereas sharing between unrelated individuals was in agreement with the recombination models. Invariant T cells such as MAIT and iNKT could partly confound zero-insertion analyses, although diverse VJ usage argued against such confounding for most clonotypes.

Every donor was a healthy Caucasian. The twin cohort consisted of three pairs of female monozygotic twins, all aged roughly 18 to 29 years. RNA for TCR libraries was isolated from peripheral blood mononuclear cells. The CDR3 contains 13 residues, cysteine and phenylalanine counted. The entry retains the CDR3 DNA only, 39 bases that are in frame from base 1. The germline V gene specifies SGHDT as CDR1 and YYEEEE as CDR2. The germline ends are 12 bases apart after V is trimmed by 5 bases and J by 3 bases. Libraries were prepared through 5' RACE. TCRdb names Illumina HiSeq 2000 as the instrument used. Template switching introduced a universal primer binding site; the final cDNA contained a unique molecular identifier, enabling accurate counting of TCR cDNA molecules. Specific primers in the conserved constant-segment region were used to synthesize first-strand cDNA for TCR alpha and beta chains. Each cDNA library was double barcoded, with a SMART-Mk sample barcode plus Illumina barcodes, to control for contamination. TruSeq adapter sequences along with Illumina sample barcodes were introduced in two successive PCR steps. TCR alpha and beta cDNA libraries were sequenced on the Illumina HiSeq platform with custom primers. The source study handled its data this way. MiGEC was used to process raw reads and extract unique molecular identifiers, and MiXCR was used to find CDR3 positions. Recombination models were inferred per individual with the repgenHMM and IGoR tools using an EM algorithm. Shared clonotype analysis was performed with the tcR package in R, normalizing sharing by the product of cloneset sizes. To study raw recombination without the effects of thymic and clonal selection, out-of-frame nonproductive sequences were analyzed. TCRdb itself trimmed the public reads at Q25 with fastp, ran MiXCR and retained productive beta chains. Each entry merges the rows of one CDR3 protein and shows their most common DNA and genes. What appears here as the V and J calls and clone size reflects TCRdb's work, not the paper's. Counted in this sample were 700,000 or so distinct CDR3 sequences; less than 25% of them appeared once. The top ten hold over 4% of the sample.

These data were likewise used in another study, on T cells expressing NK-cell markers. The second study's authors report: Three sorted T-cell subsets (CD3+CD56+NKG2C+, CD3+CD56+NKG2C- and CD3+CD56-NKG2C+) from roughly eight donors had their TCR beta-chain repertoires profiled. Among the eight sequenced donors, seven were HCMV-seropositive and one was HCMV-seronegative. In several experiments an anti-gammadeltaTCR antibody was added to restrict sorting to alphabetaTCR-expressing T cells. In several donors, the dominant CD3+CD56+NKG2C+ clonotypes were found to rank among the top 10 CD8+ clonotypes and to make up about 1.0-7.5% of CD8+ T cells. Those dominant clonotypes were again the most abundant among CD3+CD56-NKG2C+ cells in a handful of donors, at 28.3-60.1%. Whether the expanded NKG2C-expressing T cell clones were specific for HCMV antigens was left unclear. Randomly selected healthy volunteers, three men and five women, were used as the eight sequenced donors. HCMV-specific IgG was detected in serum with a commercial ELISA kit to determine HCMV serostatus. Bulk peripheral blood T-cell repertoires were additionally sequenced from unsorted PBMC for six donors. MIGEC handled demultiplexing of the reads and grouping by UMI, while MiTCR was used to assemble and quantify clonotypes. To remove erroneous sequences, TCR cDNA sequences were retained only when supported by two or more reads. The tcR package was used for downstream repertoire analysis, and clonotypes were matched between fractions using CDR3 nucleotide sequence together with V segment. Antigen specificity was annotated against VDJdb with VDJmatch, allowing one amino acid substitution in CDR3.

The material sequenced was PBMCs. The TCR sequence derives from a young woman in good health. The chain employs TRBV5-6 and TRBJ2-7, with the D gene uncertain. The CDR3 amino acid sequence is: CASRGQTNYEQYF. The nucleotide sequence is given as TGTGCCAGCAGGGGCCAGACAAACTACGAGCAGTACTTC.